This TCR beta chain was sequenced during a study of T cells in women clearing cervical HPV infection. Study results and caveats: Repertoire richness, not evenness, was significantly elevated in CIN3+ cases versus controls.

All donors had a single incident cervical HPV16 infection, not prevalent. Regarding this clone: What it recognizes is unknown. Read sequence stops 3 residues before the CDR3 end, and the germline J gene provides the missing end.

Genomic DNA, averaging roughly 1,200 ng per sample, yielded TCR beta CDR3 via immunoSEQ. The table came from immunoSEQ multiplex PCR; TCRdb's copy has only in-frame clones and leaves some out. Its table lists approximately 20,000 clones. The CDR3 totals 14 residues. Looked up from germline, CDR1 is SNHLY and CDR2 is FYNNEI. Trimming at V came to 4 bases and at J to 1 base, leaving 3 bases not matched to a gene. This TCR came from a woman aged 18-69 years with a cervical HPV16 infection that either progressed to CIN3+ or cleared (not recorded which). The V gene is TRBV2, the J gene TRBJ2-5, with TRBD1 matching over 7 bases. Sample: blood buffy coat. The CDR3 bases that were read are TGTGCCAGCAGTGCTAGACAGGGCCAAGAGACC. It codes for CASSARQGQET. The entire CDR3 sequence reads CASSARQGQETQYF. Looking up the rest from reference TRBV2 and TRBJ2-5 gives the full variable domain: EPEVTQTPSHQVTQMGQEVILRCVPISNHLYFYWYRQILGQKVEFLVSFYNNEISEKSEIFDDQFSVERPDGSNFTLKIRSTKLEDSAMYFCASSARQGQETQYFGPGTRLLVL.